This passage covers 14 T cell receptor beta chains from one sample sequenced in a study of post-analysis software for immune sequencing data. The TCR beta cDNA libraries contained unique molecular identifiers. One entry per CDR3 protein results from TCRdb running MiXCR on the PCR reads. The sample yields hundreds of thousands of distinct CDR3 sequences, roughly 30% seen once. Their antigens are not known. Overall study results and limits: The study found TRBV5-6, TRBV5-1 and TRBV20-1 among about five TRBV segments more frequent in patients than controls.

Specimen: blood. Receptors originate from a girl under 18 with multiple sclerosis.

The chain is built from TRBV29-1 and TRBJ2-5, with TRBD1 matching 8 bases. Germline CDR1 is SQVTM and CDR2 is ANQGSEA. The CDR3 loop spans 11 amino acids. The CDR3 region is CGERQGTAQYF. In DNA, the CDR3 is TGCGGCGAAAGACAGGGGACGGCCCAGTACTTC.

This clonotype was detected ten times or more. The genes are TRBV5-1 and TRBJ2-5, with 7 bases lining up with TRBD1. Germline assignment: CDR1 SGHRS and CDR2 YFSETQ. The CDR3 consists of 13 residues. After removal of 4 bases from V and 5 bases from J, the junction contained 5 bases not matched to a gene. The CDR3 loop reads CASSLTGWETQYF. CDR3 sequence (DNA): TGCGCCAGCAGCCTGACAGGGTGGGAGACCCAGTACTTC.

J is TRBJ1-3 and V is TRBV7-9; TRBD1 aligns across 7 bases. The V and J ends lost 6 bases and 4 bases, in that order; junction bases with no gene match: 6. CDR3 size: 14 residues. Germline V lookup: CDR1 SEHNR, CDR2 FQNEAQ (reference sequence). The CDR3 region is CASRGQVGGNTIYF. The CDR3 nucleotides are TGTGCCAGCAGAGGACAGGTGGGGGGAAACACCATATATTTT.

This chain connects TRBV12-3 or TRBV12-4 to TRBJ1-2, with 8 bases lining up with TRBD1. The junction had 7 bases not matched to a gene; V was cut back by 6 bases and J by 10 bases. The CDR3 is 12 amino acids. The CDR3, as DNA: TGTGCCAGCAGGTTTAAGGGACAGGCCTACACCTTC. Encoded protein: CASRFKGQAYTF.

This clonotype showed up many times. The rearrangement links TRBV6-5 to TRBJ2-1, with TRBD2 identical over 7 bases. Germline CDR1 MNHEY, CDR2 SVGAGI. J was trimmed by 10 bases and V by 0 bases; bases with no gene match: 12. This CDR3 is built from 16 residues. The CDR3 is CASSYSLREPGHEQFF. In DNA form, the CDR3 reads TGTGCCAGCAGTTACTCTCTGCGGGAGCCGGGCCACGAGCAGTTCTTC.

CDR3 in amino acids: CASSSSKVGPWETQYF. DNA of the CDR3: TGTGCCAGCAGCTCATCAAAAGTGGGGCCGTGGGAGACCCAGTACTTC. V and J are TRBV7-2 and TRBJ2-5; D is perhaps TRBD1 (5 bases). Germline values: CDR1 SGHTA, CDR2 FQGNSA. Trimming cost V 4 bases and J 5 bases, with 20 bases left between them. The CDR3 is 16 residues long.

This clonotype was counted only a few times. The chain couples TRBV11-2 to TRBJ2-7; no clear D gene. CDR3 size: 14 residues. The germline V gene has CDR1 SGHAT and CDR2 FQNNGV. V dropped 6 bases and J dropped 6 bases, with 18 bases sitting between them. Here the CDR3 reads CASSSERYSVEQYF. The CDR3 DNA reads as TGTGCCAGCAGTAGTGAACGCTACTCGGTCGAGCAGTACTTC.

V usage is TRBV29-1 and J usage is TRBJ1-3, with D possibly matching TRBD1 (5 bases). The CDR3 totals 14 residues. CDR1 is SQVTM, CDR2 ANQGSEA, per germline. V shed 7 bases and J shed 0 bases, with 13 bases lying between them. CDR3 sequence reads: CSGWGGGSGNTIYF. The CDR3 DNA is TGCAGCGGTTGGGGGGGGGGCTCTGGAAACACCATATATTTT.

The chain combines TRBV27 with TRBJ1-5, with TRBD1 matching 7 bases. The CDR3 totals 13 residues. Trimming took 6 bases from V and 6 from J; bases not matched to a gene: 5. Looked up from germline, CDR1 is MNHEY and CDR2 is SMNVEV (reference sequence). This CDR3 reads CASSHRGSQPQHF. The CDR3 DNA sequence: TGTGCCAGCAGCCACAGGGGAAGTCAGCCCCAGCATTTT.

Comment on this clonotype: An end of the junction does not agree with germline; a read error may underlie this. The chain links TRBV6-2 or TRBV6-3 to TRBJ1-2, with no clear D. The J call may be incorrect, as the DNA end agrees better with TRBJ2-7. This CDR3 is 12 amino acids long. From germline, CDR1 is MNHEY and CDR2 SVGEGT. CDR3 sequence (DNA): TGTGCCAGCAGTTACCAGCCGTACGGGCAGTACTTC. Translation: CASSYQPYGQYF.

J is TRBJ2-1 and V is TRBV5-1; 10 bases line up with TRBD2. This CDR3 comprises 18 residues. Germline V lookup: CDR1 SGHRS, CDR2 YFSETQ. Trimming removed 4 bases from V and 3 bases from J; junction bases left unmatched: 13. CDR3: CASSISGGGRGNYNEQFF. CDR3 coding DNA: TGCGCCAGCAGCATCAGCGGGGGGGGTAGAGGGAACTACAATGAGCAGTTCTTC.

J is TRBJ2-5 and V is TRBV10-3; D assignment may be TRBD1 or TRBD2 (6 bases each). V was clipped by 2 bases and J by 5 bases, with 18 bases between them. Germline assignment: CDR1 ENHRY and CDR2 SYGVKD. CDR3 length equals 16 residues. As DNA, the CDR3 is TGTGCCATCAGTGAGCCCCGTGGAGGGGGTGGGGAGACCCAGTACTTC. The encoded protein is CAISEPRGGGGETQYF.

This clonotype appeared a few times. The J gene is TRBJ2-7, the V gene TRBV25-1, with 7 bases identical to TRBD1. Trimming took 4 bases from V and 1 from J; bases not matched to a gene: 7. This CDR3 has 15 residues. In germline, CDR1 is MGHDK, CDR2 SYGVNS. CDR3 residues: CASSAEHRGSYEQYF. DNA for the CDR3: TGTGCCAGCAGTGCCGAACACAGGGGATCCTACGAGCAGTACTTC.

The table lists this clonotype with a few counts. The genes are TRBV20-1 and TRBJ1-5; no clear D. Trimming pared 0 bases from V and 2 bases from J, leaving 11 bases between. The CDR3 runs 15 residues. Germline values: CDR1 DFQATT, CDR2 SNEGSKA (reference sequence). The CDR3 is CSARDPAGGNQPQHF. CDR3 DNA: TGCAGTGCTAGAGATCCGGCAGGAGGCAATCAGCCCCAGCATTTT.